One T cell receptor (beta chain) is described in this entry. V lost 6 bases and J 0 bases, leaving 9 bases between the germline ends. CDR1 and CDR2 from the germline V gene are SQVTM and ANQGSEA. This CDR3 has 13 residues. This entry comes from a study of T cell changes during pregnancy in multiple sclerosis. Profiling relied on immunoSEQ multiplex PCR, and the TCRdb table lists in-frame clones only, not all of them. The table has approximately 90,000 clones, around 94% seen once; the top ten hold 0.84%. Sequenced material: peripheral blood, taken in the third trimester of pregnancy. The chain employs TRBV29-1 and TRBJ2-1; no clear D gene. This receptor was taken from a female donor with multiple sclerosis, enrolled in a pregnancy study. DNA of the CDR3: TGCAGCGTCGAGGATCTCTCCTACAATGAGCAGTTCTTC. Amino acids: CSVEDLSYNEQFF.